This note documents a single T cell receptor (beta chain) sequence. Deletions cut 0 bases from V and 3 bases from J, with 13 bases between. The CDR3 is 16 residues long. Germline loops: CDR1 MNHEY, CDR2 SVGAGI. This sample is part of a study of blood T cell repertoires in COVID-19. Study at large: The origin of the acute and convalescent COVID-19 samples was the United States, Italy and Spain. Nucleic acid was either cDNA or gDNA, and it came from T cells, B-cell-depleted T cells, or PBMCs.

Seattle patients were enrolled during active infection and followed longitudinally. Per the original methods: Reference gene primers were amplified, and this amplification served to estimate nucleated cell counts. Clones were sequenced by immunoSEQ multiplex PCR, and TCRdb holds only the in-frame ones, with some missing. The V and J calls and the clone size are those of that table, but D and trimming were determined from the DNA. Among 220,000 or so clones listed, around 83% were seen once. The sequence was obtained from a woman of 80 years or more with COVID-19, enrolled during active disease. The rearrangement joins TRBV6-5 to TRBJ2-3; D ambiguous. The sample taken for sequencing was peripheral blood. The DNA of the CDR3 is TGTGCCAGCAGTTACTCGGGCATACCAAGTACAGATACGCAGTATTTT. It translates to CASSYSGIPSTDTQYF.